The 21 T cell receptor beta chains in this list originate from one sample, sequenced in a study of cytomegalovirus exposure and HLA in healthy donors. The PCR contained 60 Vbeta and 13 Jbeta primers. Produced via immunoSEQ multiplex PCR; TCRdb's table is partial and in-frame only. This sample has approximately 160,000 clones; around 79% occur once, and the top ten carry around 7%. Sequencing input: PBMCs. These TCRs come from a male donor in good health and CMV-seropositive.

The V gene is TRBV2, the J gene TRBJ2-7; 9 nucleotides align to TRBD1. With 2 bases clipped from V and 6 bases from J, the junction kept 8 bases outside the gene matches. The CDR3 runs 15 residues. Germline values: CDR1 SNHLY, CDR2 FYNNEI. In DNA form, the CDR3 reads TGTGCCAGCAGTGAACTGGGACAGGGCATAGGCGAGCAGTACTTC. This encodes CASSELGQGIGEQYF.

A note on this clone: The junction differs from germline at one of its ends, possibly a read error. The rearrangement joins TRBV4-1 to TRBJ1-2, with 9 nucleotides matching TRBD1. The CDR3 loop spans 17 amino acids. Germline V gene sequence: CDR1 MGHRA, CDR2 YSYEKL. CDR3 region: CVSSQGGGTGGGYGYTF. The CDR3 DNA reads TGCGTCAGCAGCCAAGGAGGGGGTACAGGGGGCGGCTATGGCTACACCTTC.

J is TRBJ2-3 and V is TRBV13; 10 positions match TRBD2. The V and J ends lost 1 base and 0 bases, in that order; junction bases with no gene match: 7. Germline CDR1 and CDR2: PRHDT and FYEKMQ (reference sequence). The CDR3 runs to 18 residues. CDR3 protein: CASSLVGSGGSSTDTQYF. DNA of the CDR3: TGTGCCAGCAGCTTAGTGGGTAGCGGGGGGTCTAGCACAGATACGCAGTATTTT.

CDR3 amino acids: CASSAPGDGGAGYTF. CDR3 nucleotides: TGTGCCAGCAGTGCCCCGGGTGATGGAGGGGCTGGCTACACCTTC. The chain links TRBV2 to TRBJ1-2, with D maybe TRBD1 (5 bases). Germline V lookup: CDR1 SNHLY, CDR2 FYNNEI. The germline V and J ends were trimmed by 4 bases and 7 bases, with 19 bases remaining between them. There are 15 residues in the CDR3.

This chain links TRBV5-4 with TRBJ2-5; 9 positions match TRBD2. This CDR3 has 16 residues. From germline, CDR1 is SGHNT and CDR2 YYREEE (reference sequence). V lost 1 base to trimming and J lost 4 bases; unmatched junction nucleotides: 8. CDR3 sequence reads: CASSLWGGGAGETQYF. CDR3 DNA sequence: TGTGCCAGCAGCTTGTGGGGCGGGGGGGCGGGAGAGACCCAGTACTTC.

The chain carries TRBV28 and TRBJ2-5, with 7 positions matching TRBD1. V was clipped by 6 bases and J by 4 bases; unmatched bases: 11. This CDR3 is built from 15 residues. Germline values: CDR1 MDHEN, CDR2 SYDVKM. The CDR3 spells CASRREGGSVETQYF. CDR3 in DNA: TGTGCCAGCAGACGAGAAGGGGGCTCGGTAGAGACCCAGTACTTC.

In its sample, this clone was seen once. This chain connects TRBV6-5 to TRBJ1-2, with D possibly TRBD1 on 6 matching bases. Trimming removed 8 bases from V and 1 base from J, with 11 bases in between. Germline loops: CDR1 MNHEY, CDR2 SVGAGI. The CDR3 has 13 residues. The CDR3 coding sequence is TGTGCCAGCGGCGGGGGCGATAACTATGGCTACACCTTC. The encoded protein is CASGGGDNYGYTF.

V gene TRBV4-1 combines with J gene TRBJ1-1; D may be TRBD1 (5 bases). V gave up 1 base and J gave up 0 bases, with 15 bases separating them. Germline lookup yields CDR1 MGHRA and CDR2 YSYEKL. The CDR3 runs to 17 residues. In nucleotides, the CDR3 is TGCGCCAGCAGCCAAGGGGGCCGCGGGGGGTTGAACACTGAAGCTTTCTTT. The encoded protein is CASSQGGRGGLNTEAFF.

The chain has TRBV2 and TRBJ2-7, with TRBD2 as a possible D gene (6 bases). The CDR3 contains 14 residues. Germline values: CDR1 SNHLY, CDR2 FYNNEI. Trimming took 1 base from V and 3 from J, leaving 10 bases between them. Here the CDR3 DNA reads TGTGCCAGCAGTGAAGGGCGGGGAGGCTACGAGCAGTACTTC. It translates to CASSEGRGGYEQYF. Based on the CDR3 plus reference TRBV2 and TRBJ2-7, the full variable domain is EPEVTQTPSHQVTQMGQEVILRCVPISNHLYFYWYRQILGQKVEFLVSFYNNEISEKSEIFDDQFSVERPDGSNFTLKIRSTKLEDSAMYFCASSEGRGGYEQYFGPGTRLTVT.

The rearrangement links TRBV30 to TRBJ1-2, with TRBD1 as a possible D gene (6 bases). This CDR3 region has 13 residues. Trimming cost V 1 base and J 4 bases, with 10 bases left between them. Germline CDR1 and CDR2: GTSNPN and SVGIG (reference sequence). The CDR3 spells CAWSEQGTYGYTF. The DNA for the CDR3 is TGTGCCTGGAGTGAACAGGGAACCTATGGCTACACCTTC.

In its sample, this clone was seen a few times. The chain carries TRBV6-1 and TRBJ1-5; D is unresolved. Trimming took off 2 bases at V and 5 bases at J, with 4 bases between the two ends. CDR3 length equals 12 residues. Germline V gives CDR1 MNHNS, CDR2 SASEGT. As DNA, the CDR3 is TGTGCCAGCAGTGAACAGGATCAGCCCCAGCATTTT. This encodes CASSEQDQPQHF.

The gene calls are TRBV10-2 and TRBJ2-1; D is possibly TRBD1 (6 bases). With 8 bases removed from V and 5 bases from J, the gap between germline ends came to 16 bases. In germline, CDR1 is WSHSY, CDR2 SAAADI. The CDR3 covers 14 residues. CDR3 region: CASGGQGSNNEQFF. CDR3 bases: TGCGCCAGCGGGGGACAAGGCTCGAACAATGAGCAGTTCTTC.

Worth noting for this clone: Other nucleotide sequences from this sample produce the same CDR3. The chain's CDR3 is CASSLAGGPYNEQFF. CDR3 DNA: TGTGCCAGCAGCTTAGCGGGGGGACCCTACAATGAGCAGTTCTTC. The V call is TRBV7-2, the J call TRBJ2-1; the D gene is possibly TRBD2 (6 bases). The germline V and J ends were trimmed by 0 bases and 2 bases, with 8 bases remaining between them. CDR1 and CDR2 from the germline V gene are SGHTA and FQGNSA. The CDR3 is 15 residues long.

V is TRBV4-3 and J is TRBJ1-6, with 10 bases lining up with TRBD1. Germline lookup yields CDR1 LGHNA and CDR2 YSLEER. V lost 2 bases, J lost 10 bases, and 14 bases stayed unmatched. The length of the CDR3 is 18 residues. The CDR3 loop is CASSQLQGTGEKESPLHF. In nucleotides, the CDR3 is TGCGCCAGCAGCCAACTGCAAGGGACAGGGGAGAAAGAATCACCCCTCCACTTT.

This chain connects TRBV7-9 to TRBJ1-5; 8 nucleotides align to TRBD1. The CDR3 loop spans 14 amino acids. CDR1 is SEHNR, CDR2 FQNEAQ, per germline (reference sequence). J gave up 5 bases and V 5 bases, and 5 bases lay outside the gene matches. CDR3 coding DNA: TGTGCCAGCAGCCCTGGACAGGGTGATCAGCCCCAGCATTTT. Protein product: CASSPGQGDQPQHF.

In this sample, this clone turned up once. The CDR3 is CASSMTPAGHGYTF. The CDR3 DNA reads TGTGCCAGTAGTATGACGCCCGCGGGCCATGGCTACACCTTC. V usage is TRBV19 and J usage is TRBJ1-2; D gene ambiguous. The CDR3 is 14 amino acids. Per the germline V gene, CDR1 is LNHDA and CDR2 is SQIVND (reference sequence). Trimming took off 3 bases at V and 6 bases at J, with 14 bases between the two ends.

This rearrangement joins TRBV30 to TRBJ2-7, with TRBD2 matching 16 bases. The CDR3 covers 15 residues. V was pared by 5 bases and J by 3 bases, with 4 bases of the junction left unmatched. Germline V gives CDR1 GTSNPN, CDR2 SVGIG (reference sequence). The CDR3: CAWAGLAGGRYEQYF. The CDR3 DNA sequence: TGTGCCTGGGCGGGACTAGCGGGGGGGCGCTACGAGCAGTACTTC.

The chain employs TRBV10-1 and TRBJ1-1, with D tentatively TRBD1 (6 bases). CDR1 and CDR2 from the germline V gene are WNHNN and SYGVQD (reference sequence). CDR3 length equals 13 residues. V lost 3 bases and J 6 bases, leaving 11 bases between the germline ends. CDR3 residues: CASSDRGGSEAFF. The CDR3 DNA is TGCGCCAGCAGTGACAGGGGTGGATCTGAAGCTTTCTTT.

V and J are TRBV7-3 and TRBJ2-3; 8 bases are shared with TRBD2. V shed 2 bases, J shed 4 bases, and the junction held 8 bases outside the gene matches. This CDR3 is built from 16 residues. CDR1 SGHTA and CDR2 FQGTGA come from the germline V gene. For the CDR3, the DNA is TGTGCCAGCAGCTTAGACCCCGGACTAGCCGCAGATACGCAGTATTTT. Amino acids: CASSLDPGLAADTQYF. The full variable domain, completed using reference TRBV7-3 and TRBJ2-3, is GAGVSQTPSNKVTEKGKYVELRCDPISGHTALYWYRQSLGQGPEFLIYFQGTGAADDSGLPNDRFFAVRPEGSVSTLKIQRTERGDSAVYLCASSLDPGLAADTQYFGPGTRLTVL.

This clone was counted many times. The chain uses TRBV11-1 and TRBJ2-7; no reliable D call. CDR1 is SGHAT and CDR2 is FQDESV in the germline V gene (reference sequence). V lost 3 bases, J lost 0 bases, and 6 bases lay in between. The CDR3 consists of 13 residues. The CDR3 loop reads CASSFNPSYEQYF. Here the CDR3 DNA reads TGTGCCAGCAGCTTTAATCCCTCCTACGAGCAGTACTTC.

This rearrangement joins TRBV5-6 to TRBJ2-1, with 7 bases that match TRBD2. J was trimmed by 9 bases and V by 4 bases; bases with no gene match: 13. Germline V gene sequence: CDR1 SGHDT, CDR2 YYEEEE. There are 15 residues in the CDR3. CDR3 amino acids: CASSPTTGLPFEQFF. As DNA, the CDR3 is TGTGCCAGCAGCCCGACAACGGGACTACCATTTGAGCAGTTCTTC.